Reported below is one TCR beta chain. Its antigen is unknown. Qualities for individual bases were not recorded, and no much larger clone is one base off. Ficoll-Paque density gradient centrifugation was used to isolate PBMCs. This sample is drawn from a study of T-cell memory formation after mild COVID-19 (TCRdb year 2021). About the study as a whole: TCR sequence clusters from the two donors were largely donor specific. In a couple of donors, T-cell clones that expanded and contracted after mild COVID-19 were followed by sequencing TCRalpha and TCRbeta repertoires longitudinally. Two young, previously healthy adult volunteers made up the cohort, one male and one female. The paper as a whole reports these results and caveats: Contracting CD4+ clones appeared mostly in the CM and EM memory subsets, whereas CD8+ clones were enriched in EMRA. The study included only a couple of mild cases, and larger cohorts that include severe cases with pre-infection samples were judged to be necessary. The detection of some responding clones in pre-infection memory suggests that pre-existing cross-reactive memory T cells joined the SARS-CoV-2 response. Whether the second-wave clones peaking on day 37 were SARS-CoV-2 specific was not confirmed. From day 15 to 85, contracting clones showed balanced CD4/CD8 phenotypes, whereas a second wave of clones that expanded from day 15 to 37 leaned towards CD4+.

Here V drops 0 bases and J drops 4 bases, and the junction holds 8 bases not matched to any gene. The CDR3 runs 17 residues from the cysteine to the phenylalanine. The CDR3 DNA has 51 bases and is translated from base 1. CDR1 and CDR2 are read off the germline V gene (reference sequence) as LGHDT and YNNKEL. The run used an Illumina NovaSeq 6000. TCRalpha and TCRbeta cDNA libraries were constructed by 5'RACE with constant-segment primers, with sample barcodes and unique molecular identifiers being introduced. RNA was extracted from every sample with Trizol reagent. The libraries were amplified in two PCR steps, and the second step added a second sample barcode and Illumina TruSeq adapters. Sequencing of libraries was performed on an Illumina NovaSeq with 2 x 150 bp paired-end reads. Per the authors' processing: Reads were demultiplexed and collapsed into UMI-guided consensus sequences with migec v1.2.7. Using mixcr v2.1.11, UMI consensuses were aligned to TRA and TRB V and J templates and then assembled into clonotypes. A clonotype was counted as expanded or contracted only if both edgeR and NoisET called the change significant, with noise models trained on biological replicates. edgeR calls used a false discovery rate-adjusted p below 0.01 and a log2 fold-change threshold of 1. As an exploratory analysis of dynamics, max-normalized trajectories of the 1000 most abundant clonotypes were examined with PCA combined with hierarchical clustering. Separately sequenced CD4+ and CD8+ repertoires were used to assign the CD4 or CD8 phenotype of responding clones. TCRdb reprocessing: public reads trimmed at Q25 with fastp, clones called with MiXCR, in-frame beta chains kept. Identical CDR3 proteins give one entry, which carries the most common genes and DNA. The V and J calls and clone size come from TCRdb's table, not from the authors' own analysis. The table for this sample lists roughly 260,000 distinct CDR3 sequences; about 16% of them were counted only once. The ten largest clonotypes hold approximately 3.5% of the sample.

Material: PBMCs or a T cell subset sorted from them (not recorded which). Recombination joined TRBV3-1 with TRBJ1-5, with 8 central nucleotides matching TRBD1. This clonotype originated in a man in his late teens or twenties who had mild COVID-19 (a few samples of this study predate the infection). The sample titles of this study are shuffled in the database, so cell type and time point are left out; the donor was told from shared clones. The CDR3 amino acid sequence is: CASSQDGGRGQNQPQHF. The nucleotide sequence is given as TGTGCCAGCAGCCAAGATGGAGGCAGGGGGCAGAATCAGCCCCAGCATTTT.